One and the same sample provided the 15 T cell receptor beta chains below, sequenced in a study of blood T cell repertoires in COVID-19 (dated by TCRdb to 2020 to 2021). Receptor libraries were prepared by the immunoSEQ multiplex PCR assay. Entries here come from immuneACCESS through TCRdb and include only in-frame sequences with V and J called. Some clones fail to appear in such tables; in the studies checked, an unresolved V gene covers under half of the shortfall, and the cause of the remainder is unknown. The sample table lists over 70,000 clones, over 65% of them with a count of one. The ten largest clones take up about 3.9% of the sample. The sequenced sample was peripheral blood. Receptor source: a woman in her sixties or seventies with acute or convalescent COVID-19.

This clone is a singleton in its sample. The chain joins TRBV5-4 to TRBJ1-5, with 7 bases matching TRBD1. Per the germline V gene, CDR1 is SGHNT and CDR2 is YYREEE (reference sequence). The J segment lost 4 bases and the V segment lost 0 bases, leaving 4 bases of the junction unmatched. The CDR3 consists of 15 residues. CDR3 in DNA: TGTGCCAGCAGCTTGGACGGACAGGCAAATCAGCCCCAGCATTTT. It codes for CASSLDGQANQPQHF.

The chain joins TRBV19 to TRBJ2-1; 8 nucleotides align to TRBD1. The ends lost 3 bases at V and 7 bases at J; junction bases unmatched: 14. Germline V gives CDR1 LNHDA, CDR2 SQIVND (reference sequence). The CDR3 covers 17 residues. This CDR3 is CASSIRTGFREENEQFF. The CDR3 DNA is TGTGCCAGTAGTATCCGGACAGGGTTTAGGGAAGAAAATGAGCAGTTCTTC.

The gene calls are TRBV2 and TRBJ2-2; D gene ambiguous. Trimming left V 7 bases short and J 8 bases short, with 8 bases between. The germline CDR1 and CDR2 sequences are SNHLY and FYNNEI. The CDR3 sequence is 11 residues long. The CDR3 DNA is TGTGCCAGCACCAACAGTGGGGAGCTGTTTTTT. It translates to CASTNSGELFF. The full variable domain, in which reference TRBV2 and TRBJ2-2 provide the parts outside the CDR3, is EPEVTQTPSHQVTQMGQEVILRCVPISNHLYFYWYRQILGQKVEFLVSFYNNEISEKSEIFDDQFSVERPDGSNFTLKIRSTKLEDSAMYFCASTNSGELFFGEGSRLTVL.

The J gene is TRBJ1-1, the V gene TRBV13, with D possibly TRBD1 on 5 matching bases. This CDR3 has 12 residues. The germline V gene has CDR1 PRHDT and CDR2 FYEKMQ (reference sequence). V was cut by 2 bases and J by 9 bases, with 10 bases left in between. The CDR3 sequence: CASSLKGAQAFF. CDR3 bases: TGTGCCAGCAGCTTAAAAGGGGCGCAAGCTTTCTTT.

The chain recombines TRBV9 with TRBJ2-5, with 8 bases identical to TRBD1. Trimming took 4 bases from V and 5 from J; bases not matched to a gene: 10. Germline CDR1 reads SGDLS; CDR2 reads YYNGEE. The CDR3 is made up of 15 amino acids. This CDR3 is CASSTYGQGAETQYF. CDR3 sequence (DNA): TGTGCCAGCAGCACCTACGGACAGGGAGCGGAGACCCAGTACTTC.

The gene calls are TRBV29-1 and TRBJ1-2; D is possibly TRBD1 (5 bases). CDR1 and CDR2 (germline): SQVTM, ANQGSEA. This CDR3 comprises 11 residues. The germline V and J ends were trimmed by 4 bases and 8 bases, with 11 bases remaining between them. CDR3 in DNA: TGCAGCGTTGGACAGAGTACGGGCTACACCTTC. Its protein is CSVGQSTGYTF.

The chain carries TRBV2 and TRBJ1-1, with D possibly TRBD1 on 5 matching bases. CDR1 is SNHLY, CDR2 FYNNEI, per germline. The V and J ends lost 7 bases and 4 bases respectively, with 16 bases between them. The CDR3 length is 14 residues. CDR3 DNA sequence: TGTGCCAGCAAAAACGGGGGTTTGGGCACTGAAGCTTTCTTT. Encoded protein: CASKNGGLGTEAFF. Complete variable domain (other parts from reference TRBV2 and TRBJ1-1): EPEVTQTPSHQVTQMGQEVILRCVPISNHLYFYWYRQILGQKVEFLVSFYNNEISEKSEIFDDQFSVERPDGSNFTLKIRSTKLEDSAMYFCASKNGGLGTEAFFGQGTRLTVV.

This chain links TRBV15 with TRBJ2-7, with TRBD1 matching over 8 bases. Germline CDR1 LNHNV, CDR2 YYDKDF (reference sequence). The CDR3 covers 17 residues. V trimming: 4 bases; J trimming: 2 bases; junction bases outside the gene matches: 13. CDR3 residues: CATSTKGQGGYAYEQYF. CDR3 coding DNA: TGTGCCACCAGCACCAAAGGACAGGGCGGCTACGCCTACGAGCAGTACTTC.

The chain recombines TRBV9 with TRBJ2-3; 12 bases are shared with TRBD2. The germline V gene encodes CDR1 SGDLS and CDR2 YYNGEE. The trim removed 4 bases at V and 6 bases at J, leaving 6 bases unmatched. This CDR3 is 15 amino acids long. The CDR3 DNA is TGTGCCAGCAGCCGGACTAGCGGGGAATGGGATACGCAGTATTTT. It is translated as CASSRTSGEWDTQYF. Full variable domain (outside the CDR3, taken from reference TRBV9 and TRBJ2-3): DSGVTQTPKHLITATGQRVTLRCSPRSGDLSVYWYQQSLDQGLQFLIQYYNGEERAKGNILERFSAQQFPDLHSELNLSSLELGDSALYFCASSRTSGEWDTQYFGPGTRLTVL.

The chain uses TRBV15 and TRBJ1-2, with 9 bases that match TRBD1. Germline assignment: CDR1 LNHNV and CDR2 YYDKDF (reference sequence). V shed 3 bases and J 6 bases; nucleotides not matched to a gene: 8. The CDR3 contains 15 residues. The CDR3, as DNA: TGTGCCACCAGCAGCAACAGGGGGCCTATCAATGGCTACACCTTC. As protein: CATSSNRGPINGYTF.

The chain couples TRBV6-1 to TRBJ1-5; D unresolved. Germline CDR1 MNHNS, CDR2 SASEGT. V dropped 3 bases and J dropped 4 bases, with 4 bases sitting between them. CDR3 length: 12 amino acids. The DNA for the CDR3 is TGTGCCAGCAGTGACCCTAATCAGCCCCAGCATTTT. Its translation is CASSDPNQPQHF.

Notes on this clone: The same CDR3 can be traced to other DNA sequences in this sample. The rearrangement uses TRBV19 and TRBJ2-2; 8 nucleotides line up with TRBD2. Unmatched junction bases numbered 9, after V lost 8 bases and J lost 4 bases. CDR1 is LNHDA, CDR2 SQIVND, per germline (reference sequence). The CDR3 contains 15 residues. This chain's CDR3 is CASRGGGLSTGELFF. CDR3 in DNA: TGTGCCAGTCGGGGCGGGGGGCTAAGCACCGGGGAGCTGTTTTTT.

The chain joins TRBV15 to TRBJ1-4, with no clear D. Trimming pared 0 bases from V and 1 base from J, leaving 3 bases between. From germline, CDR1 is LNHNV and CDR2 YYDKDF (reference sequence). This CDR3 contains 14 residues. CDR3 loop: CATSRDLTNEKLFF. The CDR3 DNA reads TGTGCCACCAGCAGAGATCTAACTAATGAAAAACTGTTTTTT.

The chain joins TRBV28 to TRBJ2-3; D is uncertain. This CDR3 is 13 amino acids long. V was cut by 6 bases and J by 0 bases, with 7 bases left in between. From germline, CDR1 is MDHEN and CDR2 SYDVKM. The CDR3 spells CASSPPSTDTQYF. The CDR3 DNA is TGTGCCAGCAGCCCTCCTAGCACAGATACGCAGTATTTT.

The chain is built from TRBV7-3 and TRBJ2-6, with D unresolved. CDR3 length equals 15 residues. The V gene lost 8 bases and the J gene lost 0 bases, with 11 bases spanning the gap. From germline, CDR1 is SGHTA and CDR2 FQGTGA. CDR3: CASGSSGSGANVLTF. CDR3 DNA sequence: TGTGCCAGCGGTTCGTCCGGCTCTGGGGCCAACGTCCTGACTTTC.